This T cell receptor beta chain was sequenced for a study of T cells after yellow fever vaccination. Template switching with 5'RACE generated the TCR cDNA and added a universal primer site and UMIs. One entry per CDR3 protein results from TCRdb running MiXCR on the 5' RACE reads. The data show a few hundred thousand distinct CDR3 sequences, about 19% seen once. Notes on the study in general: The presence of abundant clonotypes contaminating from the bulk population was possible in FACS-sorted repertoires. CD4 and CD8 compartments shared a small share of clonotypes. The study re-detected most primary-vaccination clones after the booster (about 95% CD4, just over 85% CD8).

Points on this clonotype: Its antigen is undetermined.

The TCR was taken from a man between 18 and 29 years old who received the YFV17D yellow fever vaccine. The sample consisted of PBMCs, taken before the yellow fever booster vaccination.

In DNA form, the CDR3 reads TGTGCCAGCCGGCCGGAGGACCGCGAGTTCTTC. Translation gives CASRPEDREFF. V gene TRBV19 combines with J gene TRBJ2-1; D is perhaps TRBD2 (5 bases). Between the trimmed V and J ends, which lost 9 bases and 14 bases, there was a span of 17 bases. The CDR3 length is 11 residues. The germline V gene has CDR1 LNHDA and CDR2 SQIVND (reference sequence).